Below, 24 T cell receptor beta chains from the same sample are listed, as sequenced in a study of T-cell memory formation after mild COVID-19 (dated by TCRdb to the early 2020s). Preparation of the library involved 5' RACE. Sequenced using an Illumina NovaSeq 6000. The raw public reads went through TCRdb reprocessing: fastp at Q25, MiXCR clone calling, in-frame beta chains kept. Rows are combined by CDR3 protein, so each entry shows the most common genes and DNA. Counted in this sample were about 190,000 distinct CDR3 sequences; about 18% of them appeared once. Clones ranked in the top ten supply 2.4% of the sample. The sequencing sample was made of PBMCs or a T cell subset sorted from them (not recorded which). These receptors were collected from an adult woman who had mild COVID-19 (a few samples of this study predate the infection). The sample titles of this study are shuffled in the database, so cell type and time point are left out; the donor was told from shared clones.

In its sample, this clonotype was seen a few times. V and J are TRBV12-3 or TRBV12-4 and TRBJ2-2; D might be TRBD1 (5 bases). The CDR3 totals 16 residues. V gave up 2 bases and J gave up 5 bases, with 15 bases separating them. This CDR3 is CASSLIFRDKTGELFF. The CDR3 DNA reads as TGTGCCAGCAGTTTAATCTTCAGGGATAAGACCGGGGAGCTGTTTTTT.

This clonotype was detected a few times. The chain carries TRBV20-1 and TRBJ1-5, with TRBD1 matching over 9 bases. Germline-derived CDR1 and CDR2 are DFQATT and SNEGSKA (reference sequence). Trimming took 2 bases from V and 6 from J; bases not matched to a gene: 14. The CDR3 contains 17 residues. The CDR3 DNA reads as TGCAGTGCTAGACAGGGACAGGGAGGTATTGGTGGTCAGCCCCAGCATTTT. Encoded protein: CSARQGQGGIGGQPQHF.

This clonotype was detected only a few times. The rearrangement joins TRBV18 to TRBJ2-1; D might be TRBD2 (6 bases). Between the trimmed V and J ends, which lost 1 base and 10 bases, there was a span of 17 bases. The CDR3 covers 15 residues. Per the germline V gene, CDR1 is KGHSH and CDR2 is LQKENI. In DNA, the CDR3 is TGTGCCAGCTCACCACGCCTATCCCTGGGGGGAGAGCAGTTCTTC. It codes for CASSPRLSLGGEQFF.

The rearrangement uses TRBV25-1 and TRBJ2-1; TRBD2 agrees at 8 bases. CDR3 length equals 17 residues. J was trimmed by 0 bases and V by 5 bases; bases with no gene match: 9. Germline CDR1 and CDR2: MGHDK and SYGVNS. CDR3 nucleotide sequence: TGTGCCAGCAGTCGCGGGGGGCGGGGGAGCTCCTACAATGAGCAGTTCTTC. It encodes CASSRGGRGSSYNEQFF.

The V gene is TRBV28, the J gene TRBJ2-1; 9 bases line up with TRBD1. This CDR3 has 13 residues. CDR1 is MDHEN and CDR2 is SYDVKM in the germline V gene. Losses at the gene ends were 2 bases for V and 15 bases for J; bases not matched to a gene: 8. The CDR3 reads CASSLNDRGTRFF. CDR3 nucleotides: TGTGCCAGCAGTTTAAATGACAGGGGGACGAGGTTCTTC.

The sample holds a few counts of this clonotype. The gene calls are TRBV7-6 and TRBJ1-2, with 7 bases identical to TRBD1. Germline V CDR1 and CDR2: SGHVS, FNYEAQ. The CDR3 covers 15 residues. The V and J ends lost 1 base and 7 bases, in that order; junction bases with no gene match: 9. The chain's CDR3 is CASSLDRQGLSGYTF. DNA of the CDR3: TGTGCCAGCAGCTTAGACCGACAGGGATTGAGTGGCTACACCTTC.

This clonotype occurred a few times. The rearrangement links TRBV9 to TRBJ2-7, with D perhaps TRBD2 (6 bases). Germline V gene data show CDR1 as SGDLS and CDR2 as YYNGEE. The CDR3 is made up of 14 amino acids. V gave up 4 bases and J gave up 0 bases, with 11 bases separating them. The DNA of the CDR3 is TGTGCCAGCAGCCCGGGACTTGGCTCCTACGAGCAGTACTTC. Protein product: CASSPGLGSYEQYF.

This rearrangement joins TRBV4-2 to TRBJ2-1; 8 nucleotides align to TRBD2. Germline V gene lookup returns CDR1 LGHNA and CDR2 YNFKEQ. The V and J ends lost 0 bases and 5 bases, in that order; junction bases with no gene match: 6. The CDR3 consists of 16 residues. CDR3 coding DNA: TGTGCCAGCAGCCAAGAGCCAGCGGGGGATCACAATGAGCAGTTCTTC. Translation gives CASSQEPAGDHNEQFF.

The chain recombines TRBV24-1 with TRBJ1-1; D is unclear. Trimming pared 4 bases from V and 11 bases from J, leaving 10 bases between. The CDR3 runs to 11 residues. Per germline, CDR1 KGHDR and CDR2 SFDVKD. The CDR3 reads CATSEYGEAFF. In DNA, the CDR3 is TGTGCCACCAGTGAGTATGGAGAGGCTTTCTTT.

This clonotype was picked up a small number of times. The rearrangement uses TRBV2 and TRBJ1-3, with a weak D call TRBD1 (5 bases). Trimming took off 6 bases at V and 7 bases at J, with 10 bases between the two ends. Germline V gene data show CDR1 as SNHLY and CDR2 as FYNNEI. The length of the CDR3 is 12 residues. In DNA form, the CDR3 reads TGTGCCAGCAGCACGCGGGGGAACACCATATATTTT. Translated: CASSTRGNTIYF. Drawing the rest from reference TRBV2 and TRBJ1-3, the complete variable domain is EPEVTQTPSHQVTQMGQEVILRCVPISNHLYFYWYRQILGQKVEFLVSFYNNEISEKSEIFDDQFSVERPDGSNFTLKIRSTKLEDSAMYFCASSTRGNTIYFGEGSWLTVV.

This clonotype was seen more than once but under ten times. The gene calls are TRBV6-5 and TRBJ2-5, with D uncertain. Per germline, CDR1 MNHEY and CDR2 SVGAGI. V was shortened by 4 bases and J by 5 bases, with 8 bases between the two germline ends. This CDR3 contains 12 residues. Here the CDR3 reads CASSSASETQYF. In DNA form, the CDR3 reads TGTGCCAGCAGTTCGGCCTCGGAGACCCAGTACTTC.

The chain is built from TRBV29-1 and TRBJ2-2; the match to TRBD2 covers 14 bases. Germline V gene sequence: CDR1 SQVTM, CDR2 ANQGSEA. CDR3 length: 15 amino acids. The J segment lost 7 bases and the V segment lost 5 bases, leaving 6 bases of the junction unmatched. In DNA, the CDR3 is TGCAGCGTTTCGGGACTAGCGGGGGCAATCGGGGAGCTGTTTTTT. Translation gives CSVSGLAGAIGELFF.

V and J are TRBV3-1 and TRBJ2-7, with 8 bases matching TRBD1. Trimming removed 0 bases from V and 3 bases from J; junction bases left unmatched: 10. The germline V gene has CDR1 LGHDT and CDR2 YNNKEL (reference sequence). This CDR3 comprises 17 residues. CDR3 coding DNA: TGTGCCAGCAGCCAAGACTTAACCGGGACAGGTTTCTACGAGCAGTACTTC. This encodes CASSQDLTGTGFYEQYF.

This clonotype was picked up a small number of times. This sequence joins TRBV29-1 and TRBJ1-2, with a tentative D call TRBD1 (6 bases). Germline V gene sequence: CDR1 SQVTM, CDR2 ANQGSEA. The CDR3 totals 14 residues. Trimming cost V 6 bases and J 8 bases, with 22 bases left between them. CDR3 residues: CSVRPQTDSEGYTF. For the CDR3, the DNA is TGCAGCGTCCGACCACAGACGGACAGTGAAGGCTACACCTTC. The full variable domain, its missing parts supplied by reference TRBV29-1 and TRBJ1-2, is SAVISQKPSRDICQRGTSLTIQCQVDSQVTMMFWYRQQPGQSLTLIATANQGSEATYESGFVIDKFPISRPNLTFSTLTVSNMSPEDSSIYLCSVRPQTDSEGYTFGSGTRLTVV.

This clonotype was counted only a few times. The chain recombines TRBV7-2 with TRBJ2-5, with D unresolved. Germline CDR1 and CDR2: SGHTA and FQGNSA. The CDR3 sequence is 13 residues long. Deletions cut 1 base from V and 3 bases from J, with 6 bases between. The CDR3, as DNA: TGTGCCAGCAGCTTAGGAGAAAAAGAGACCCAGTACTTC. It is translated as CASSLGEKETQYF. The complete variable domain, with remaining parts taken from reference TRBV7-2 and TRBJ2-5, reads GAGVSQSPSNKVTEKGKDVELRCDPISGHTALYWYRQSLGQGLEFLIYFQGNSAPDKSGLPSDRFSAERTGGSVSTLTIQRTQQEDSAVYLCASSLGEKETQYFGPGTRLLVL.

This sequence joins TRBV9 and TRBJ2-3; maybe TRBD2 (5 bases). The V end lost 4 bases, the J end lost 1 base, and 10 bases lay between the germline ends. This CDR3 has 14 residues. Per the germline V gene, CDR1 is SGDLS and CDR2 is YYNGEE. The CDR3 region has the DNA TGTGCCAGCAGCCTGACTACAGGCACAGATACGCAGTATTTT. Its translation: CASSLTTGTDTQYF. The full variable domain, its missing parts supplied by reference TRBV9 and TRBJ2-3, is DSGVTQTPKHLITATGQRVTLRCSPRSGDLSVYWYQQSLDQGLQFLIQYYNGEERAKGNILERFSAQQFPDLHSELNLSSLELGDSALYFCASSLTTGTDTQYFGPGTRLTVL.

The chain links TRBV29-1 to TRBJ2-7; no firm D call. The germline V gene encodes CDR1 SQVTM and CDR2 ANQGSEA. The CDR3 loop spans 12 amino acids. Trimming cost V 5 bases and J 4 bases, with 12 bases left between them. The CDR3 sequence is CSVLSGQYEQYF. DNA of the CDR3: TGCAGCGTTCTCAGTGGGCAATACGAGCAGTACTTC.

The chain recombines TRBV5-1 with TRBJ2-2; no definite D call. Germline V CDR1 and CDR2: SGHRS, YFSETQ. Deletions cut 2 bases from V and 3 bases from J, with 8 bases between. CDR3 length equals 14 residues. The CDR3 reads CASSFQPDTGELFF. CDR3 nucleotides: TGCGCCAGCAGCTTCCAGCCAGACACCGGGGAGCTGTTTTTT.

Here the CDR3 DNA reads TGTGCCAGCAGTGGCAACAGGGGTGGAAACATTCAGTACTTC. This translates into CASSGNRGGNIQYF. The V and J genes are TRBV2 and TRBJ2-4, with 7 bases matching TRBD1. Looked up from germline, CDR1 is SNHLY and CDR2 is FYNNEI. V lost 4 bases to trimming and J lost 6 bases; unmatched junction nucleotides: 6. This CDR3 is 14 amino acids long.

This rearrangement joins TRBV11-2 to TRBJ2-2; a weak D match, TRBD2 (5 bases). Germline V gene lookup returns CDR1 SGHAT and CDR2 FQNNGV. The CDR3 is made up of 14 amino acids. V was clipped by 8 bases and J by 2 bases, with 12 bases between them. The CDR3 DNA follows: TGTGCCAGCGGCTCTAGCTTTAACACCGGGGAGCTGTTTTTT. This gives the protein CASGSSFNTGELFF.

This clonotype showed up just a few times. The J gene is TRBJ1-4, the V gene TRBV7-6; D call uncertain. Trimming removed 6 bases at V and 8 bases at J, with 1 base between. The CDR3 totals 9 residues. CDR1 SGHVS and CDR2 FNYEAQ come from the germline V gene. The CDR3 loop reads CASREKLFF. Here the CDR3 DNA reads TGTGCCAGCAGAGAAAAACTGTTTTTT. Full variable domain (remainder filled in from reference TRBV7-6 and TRBJ1-4): GAGVSQSPRYKVTKRGQDVALRCDPISGHVSLYWYRQALGQGPEFLTYFNYEAQQDKSGLPNDRFSAERPEGSISTLTIQRTEQRDSAMYRCASREKLFFGSGTQLSVL.

The CDR3 DNA reads as TGCGCCAGCAGCAAAGGACAGAGGGCAGATACGCAGTATTTT. Amino acids: CASSKGQRADTQYF. The genes are TRBV5-1 and TRBJ2-3, with a weak D call TRBD1 (6 bases). Deletions cut 4 bases from V and 4 bases from J, with 13 bases between. The CDR3 has 14 amino acids. Per germline, CDR1 SGHRS and CDR2 YFSETQ.

The sample holds a few counts of this clonotype. The chain combines TRBV15 with TRBJ2-1; 9 nucleotides align to TRBD2. The V gene end was trimmed by 1 base and the J gene end by 9 bases; junction bases not matched to a gene: 7. The CDR3 length is 15 residues. CDR1 LNHNV and CDR2 YYDKDF come from the germline V gene (reference sequence). The DNA for the CDR3 is TGTGCCACCAGCAGAGGGCTAGCGGGATCGACTGAGCAGTTCTTC. It specifies CATSRGLAGSTEQFF.

The chain couples TRBV6-5 to TRBJ2-1; a possible D gene is TRBD1 (6 bases). Germline CDR1 reads MNHEY; CDR2 reads SVGAGI. V lost 6 bases and J 0 bases, leaving 18 bases between the germline ends. This CDR3 spans 17 amino acids. The CDR3 sequence is CASRLSTGSSSYNEQFF. For the CDR3, the DNA is TGTGCCAGCAGATTATCTACAGGGAGCTCCTCCTACAATGAGCAGTTCTTC.